This TCR beta chain comes out of a study of T cell changes during pregnancy in multiple sclerosis. CDR1 is SGHRS, CDR2 YFSETQ, per germline. Trimming removed 4 bases from V and 2 bases from J; junction bases left unmatched: 8. The CDR3 contains 17 residues. This table comes from immunoSEQ multiplex PCR, and its TCRdb copy is limited to in-frame clones, with some not included. The data show some 80,000 clones, with 94% seen just once and about 0.13% held by the top ten. Sequencing was performed on CD4+ T cells from peripheral blood mononuclear cells, taken after pregnancy. The receptor was isolated from a female donor with multiple sclerosis, enrolled in a pregnancy study. V is TRBV5-1 and J is TRBJ2-2; TRBD2 agrees at 10 bases. The CDR3 nucleotides read TGCGCCAGCAGCCACCTTACTAGCGGGACTAACACCGGGGAGCTGTTTTTT. Protein product: CASSHLTSGTNTGELFF.